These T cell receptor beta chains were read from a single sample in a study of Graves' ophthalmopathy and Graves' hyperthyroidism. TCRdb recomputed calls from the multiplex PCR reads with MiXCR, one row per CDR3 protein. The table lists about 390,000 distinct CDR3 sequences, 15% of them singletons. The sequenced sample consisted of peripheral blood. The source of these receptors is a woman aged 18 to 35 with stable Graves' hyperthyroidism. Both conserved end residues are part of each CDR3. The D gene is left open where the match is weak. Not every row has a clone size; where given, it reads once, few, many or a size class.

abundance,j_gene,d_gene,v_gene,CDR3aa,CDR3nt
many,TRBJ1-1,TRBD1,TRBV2,CASRGTGAATEAFF,TGTGCCAGCAGGGGCACAGGGGCGGCGACTGAAGCTTTCTTT
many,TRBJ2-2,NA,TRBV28,CASRPPDRGELFF,TGTGCCAGCAGACCTCCCGACAGGGGGGAGCTGTTTTTT
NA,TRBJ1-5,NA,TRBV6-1,CASSRDGRRVGNQPQHF,TGTGCCAGCAGCCGGGACGGCCGGCGGGTGGGCAATCAGCCCCAGCATTTT
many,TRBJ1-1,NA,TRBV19,CASQVGAEAFF,TGTGCCAGTCAGGTCGGGGCTGAAGCTTTCTTT
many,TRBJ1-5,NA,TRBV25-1,CASSESGDNSNQPQHF,TGTGCCAGCAGTGAATCGGGCGACAATAGCAATCAGCCCCAGCATTTT
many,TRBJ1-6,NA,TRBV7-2,CASGFAGYNSPLHF,TGTGCCAGCGGATTCGCCGGCTATAATTCACCCCTCCACTTT
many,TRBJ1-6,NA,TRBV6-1,CASSEGGYNSPLHF,TGTGCCAGCAGTGAGGGTGGCTATAATTCACCCCTCCACTTT
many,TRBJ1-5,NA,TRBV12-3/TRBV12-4,CASSLASGRQPQHF,TGTGCCAGCAGTTTAGCGTCGGGGAGGCAGCCCCAGCATTTT
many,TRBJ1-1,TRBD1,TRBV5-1,CASSFDRGLMNTEAFF,TGCGCCAGCAGTTTCGACAGGGGGCTCATGAACACTGAAGCTTTCTTT
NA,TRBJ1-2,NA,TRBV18,CASSPYGSQNYGYTF,TGTGCCAGCTCACCATATGGAAGCCAGAACTATGGCTACACCTTC
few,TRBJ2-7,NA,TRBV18,CASSHPLRWESYEQYF,TGTGCCAGCTCACATCCCTTAAGGTGGGAGTCCTACGAGCAGTACTTC
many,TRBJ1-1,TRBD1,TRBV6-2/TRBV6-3,CASSPGTGPGTEAFF,TGTGCCAGCAGTCCCGGGACAGGGCCGGGCACTGAAGCTTTCTTT
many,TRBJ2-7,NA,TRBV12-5,CASGLVGGTASSYEQYF,TGTGCTAGTGGTTTGGTAGGGGGGACGGCGAGCTCCTACGAGCAGTACTTC
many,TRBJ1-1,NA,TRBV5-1,CASSFWGLNTEAFF,TGCGCCAGCAGCTTTTGGGGGCTGAACACTGAAGCTTTCTTT
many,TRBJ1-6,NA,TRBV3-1,CASSQDPGLNSPLHF,TGTGCCAGCAGCCAAGATCCGGGACTCAATTCACCCCTCCACTTT
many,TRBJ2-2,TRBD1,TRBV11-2,CASSAGTGIFTGELFF,TGTGCCAGCAGCGCCGGGACAGGGATCTTCACCGGGGAGCTGTTTTTT
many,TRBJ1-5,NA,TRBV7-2,CASSPEHSNQPQHF,TGTGCCAGCAGCCCCGAGCATTCCAATCAGCCCCAGCATTTT
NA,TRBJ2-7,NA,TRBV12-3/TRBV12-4,CASSTGLGYEQYF,TGTGCCAGCAGCACAGGCCTGGGATACGAGCAGTACTTC
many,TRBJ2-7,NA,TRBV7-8,CASSPGGLEEQYF,TGTGCCAGCAGCCCCGGGGGGCTGGAAGAGCAGTACTTC
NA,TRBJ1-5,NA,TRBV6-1,CASSVTQGGYSNQPQHF,TGTGCCAGCAGTGTGACACAAGGAGGATATAGCAATCAGCCCCAGCATTTT
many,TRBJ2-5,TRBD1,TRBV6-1,CASSGDRRYQETQYF,TGTGCCAGCAGCGGGGACAGGAGGTACCAAGAGACCCAGTACTTC
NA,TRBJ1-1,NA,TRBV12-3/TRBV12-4,CASSSPSDGLNTEAFF,TGTGCCAGCAGCTCCCCATCGGACGGATTGAACACTGAAGCTTTCTTT